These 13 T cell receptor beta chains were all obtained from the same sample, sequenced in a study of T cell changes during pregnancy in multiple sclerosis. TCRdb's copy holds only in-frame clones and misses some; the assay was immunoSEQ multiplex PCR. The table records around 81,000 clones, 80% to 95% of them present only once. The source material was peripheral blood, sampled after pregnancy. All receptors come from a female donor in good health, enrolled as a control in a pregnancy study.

As DNA, the CDR3 is TGCAGCGGGGGAGGACAGGGGAACAAAGAGCAGTACTTC. Amino acids: CSGGGQGNKEQYF. The rearrangement links TRBV29-1 to TRBJ2-7; TRBD1 aligns across 9 bases. CDR1 and CDR2 from the germline V gene are SQVTM and ANQGSEA. Trimming removed 7 bases from V and 7 bases from J; junction bases left unmatched: 11. The CDR3 length is 13 residues.

The DNA for the CDR3 is TGTGCCAGCAGCCAACTTTCCGGTGGCAATCAGCCCCAGCATTTT. This gives the protein CASSQLSGGNQPQHF. The V and J genes are TRBV14 and TRBJ1-5, with D uncertain. The CDR3 covers 15 residues. Looked up from germline, CDR1 is SGHDN and CDR2 is FVKESK. V shed 2 bases and J shed 2 bases, with 10 bases lying between them.

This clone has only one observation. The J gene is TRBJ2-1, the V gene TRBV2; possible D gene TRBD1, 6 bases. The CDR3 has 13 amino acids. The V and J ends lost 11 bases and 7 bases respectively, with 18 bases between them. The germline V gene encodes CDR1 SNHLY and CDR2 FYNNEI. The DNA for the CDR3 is TGTGCCGGAACTCTAGGACAGATTAATGAGCAGTTCTTC. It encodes CAGTLGQINEQFF. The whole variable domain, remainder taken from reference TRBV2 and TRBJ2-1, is EPEVTQTPSHQVTQMGQEVILRCVPISNHLYFYWYRQILGQKVEFLVSFYNNEISEKSEIFDDQFSVERPDGSNFTLKIRSTKLEDSAMYFCAGTLGQINEQFFGPGTRLTVL.

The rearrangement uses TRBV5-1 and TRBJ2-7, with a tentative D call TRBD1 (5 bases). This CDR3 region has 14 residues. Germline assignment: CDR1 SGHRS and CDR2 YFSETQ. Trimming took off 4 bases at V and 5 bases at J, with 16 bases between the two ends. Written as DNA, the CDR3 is TGCGCCAGCAGCCTGATACAGGCCCCCAACGAGCAGTACTTC. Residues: CASSLIQAPNEQYF. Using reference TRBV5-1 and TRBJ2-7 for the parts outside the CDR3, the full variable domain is KAGVTQTPRYLIKTRGQQVTLSCSPISGHRSVSWYQQTPGQGLQFLFEYFSETQRNKGNFPGRFSGRQFSNSRSEMNVSTLELGDSALYLCASSLIQAPNEQYFGPGTRLTVT.

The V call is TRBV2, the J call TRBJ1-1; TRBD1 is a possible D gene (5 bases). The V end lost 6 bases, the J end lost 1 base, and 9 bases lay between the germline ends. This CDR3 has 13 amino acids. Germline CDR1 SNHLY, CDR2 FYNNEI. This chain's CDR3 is CASSETGNTEAFF. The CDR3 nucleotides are TGTGCCAGCAGCGAAACAGGGAACACTGAAGCTTTCTTT.

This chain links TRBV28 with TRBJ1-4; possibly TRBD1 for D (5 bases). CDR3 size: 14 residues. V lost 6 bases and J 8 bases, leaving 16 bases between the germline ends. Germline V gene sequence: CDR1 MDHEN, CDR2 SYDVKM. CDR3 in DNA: TGTGCCAGCAGGGGGCGGCAGGGTGGGGAAAAACTGTTTTTT. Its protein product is CASRGRQGGEKLFF. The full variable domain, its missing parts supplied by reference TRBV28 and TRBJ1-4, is DVKVTQSSRYLVKRTGEKVFLECVQDMDHENMFWYRQDPGLGLRLIYFSYDVKMKEKGDIPEGYSVSREKKERFSLILESASTNQTSMYLCASRGRQGGEKLFFGSGTQLSVL.

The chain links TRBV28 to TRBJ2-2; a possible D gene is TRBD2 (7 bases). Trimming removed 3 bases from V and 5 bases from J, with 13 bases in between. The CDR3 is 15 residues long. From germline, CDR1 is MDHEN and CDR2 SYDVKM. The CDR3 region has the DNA TGTGCCAGCAGTTTCGTGGGGGGGCAAACCGGGGAGCTGTTTTTT. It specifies CASSFVGGQTGELFF.

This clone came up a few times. CDR3 nucleotide sequence: TGTGCCAGTAGTATCCAGACTAGCGGGAGGACCGGGGAGCTGTTTTTT. Its protein product is CASSIQTSGRTGELFF. The chain employs TRBV19 and TRBJ2-2; TRBD2 matches at 13 bases. The CDR3 runs to 16 residues. V lost 3 bases to trimming and J lost 5 bases; unmatched junction nucleotides: 3. Per the germline V gene, CDR1 is LNHDA and CDR2 is SQIVND (reference sequence).

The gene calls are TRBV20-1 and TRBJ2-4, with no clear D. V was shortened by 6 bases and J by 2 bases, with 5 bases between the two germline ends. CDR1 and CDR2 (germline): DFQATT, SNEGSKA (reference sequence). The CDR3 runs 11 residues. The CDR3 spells CSASSKNIQYF. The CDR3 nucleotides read TGCAGTGCGAGCTCCAAAAACATTCAGTACTTC.

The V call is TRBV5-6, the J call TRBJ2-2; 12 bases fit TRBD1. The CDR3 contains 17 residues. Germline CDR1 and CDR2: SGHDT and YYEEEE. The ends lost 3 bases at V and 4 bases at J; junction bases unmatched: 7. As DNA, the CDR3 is TGTGCCAGCAGCTCCCGGGACAGGGGGCTCGTCACCGGGGAGCTGTTTTTT. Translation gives CASSSRDRGLVTGELFF.

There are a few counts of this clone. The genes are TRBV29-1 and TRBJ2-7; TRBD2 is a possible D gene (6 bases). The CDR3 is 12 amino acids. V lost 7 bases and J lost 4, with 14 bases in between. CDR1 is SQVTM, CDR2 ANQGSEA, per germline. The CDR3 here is CSARAGTYEQYF. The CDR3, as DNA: TGCAGCGCCCGCGCAGGGACTTACGAGCAGTACTTC.

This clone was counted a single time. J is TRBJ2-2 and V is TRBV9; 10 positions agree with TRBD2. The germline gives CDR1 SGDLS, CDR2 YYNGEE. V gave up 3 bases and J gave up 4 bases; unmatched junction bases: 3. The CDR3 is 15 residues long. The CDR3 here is CASSASGSPTGELFF. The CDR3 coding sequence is TGTGCCAGCAGCGCTAGCGGGAGCCCCACCGGGGAGCTGTTTTTT. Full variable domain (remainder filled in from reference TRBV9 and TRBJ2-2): DSGVTQTPKHLITATGQRVTLRCSPRSGDLSVYWYQQSLDQGLQFLIQYYNGEERAKGNILERFSAQQFPDLHSELNLSSLELGDSALYFCASSASGSPTGELFFGEGSRLTVL.

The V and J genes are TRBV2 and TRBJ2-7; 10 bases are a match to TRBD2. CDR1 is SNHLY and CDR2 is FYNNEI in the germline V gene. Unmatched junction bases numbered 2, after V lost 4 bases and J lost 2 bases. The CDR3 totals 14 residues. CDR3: CASSVSGGAYEQYF. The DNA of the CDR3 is TGTGCCAGCAGTGTCAGCGGGGGGGCCTACGAGCAGTACTTC.